Presented here are 17 T cell receptor beta chains from one specimen sequenced in a study of shared clonotypes between healthy human individuals. Using immunoSEQ multiplex PCR, the repertoire was profiled, and TCRdb retains in-frame clones only, with some absent. The data show about 1,500,000 clones, roughly 95% seen once. Sequenced: naive CD4+ T cells sorted from blood. Subset noted: CD45RA+ positively selected. The receptors shown here come from a man younger than 45 in good health.

This chain uses TRBV30 with TRBJ2-4; D is perhaps TRBD2 (5 bases). V gave up 0 bases and J gave up 4 bases, with 22 bases separating them. This CDR3 contains 18 residues. Germline values: CDR1 GTSNPN, CDR2 SVGIG (reference sequence). The CDR3 bases are TGTGCCTGGAGTGTATCCTCGCCCCGGGGTTTTGGGAAAAACATTCAGTACTTC. Its translation: CAWSVSSPRGFGKNIQYF.

The chain couples TRBV18 to TRBJ1-5; D may be TRBD1 (5 bases). V dropped 2 bases and J dropped 5 bases, with 10 bases sitting between them. This CDR3 comprises 14 residues. From germline, CDR1 is KGHSH and CDR2 LQKENI. The CDR3 DNA is TGTGCCAGCTCACCATTGGGAGGGGATCAGCCCCAGCATTTT. Its translation: CASSPLGGDQPQHF.

A remark on this clone: Mismatch with germline at one junction end may stem from a read error. The V call is TRBV5-1, the J call TRBJ2-7, with a weak D call TRBD2 (6 bases). CDR1 and CDR2 (germline): SGHRS, YFSETQ. CDR3 length equals 14 residues. The CDR3 sequence is CASSLGAGSSEQYF. Written as DNA, the CDR3 is TGCGCCAGCAGCTTGGGCGCGGGGTCCTCCGAGCAGTACTTC.

The chain combines TRBV6-1 with TRBJ2-7, with D possibly being TRBD1 (6 bases). The V end lost 6 bases, the J end lost 5 bases, and 17 bases lay between the germline ends. Germline CDR1 and CDR2: MNHNS and SASEGT. The CDR3 contains 14 residues. The CDR3 DNA is TGTGCCAGCAGATGGACAGCGGAGTCTGACGAGCAGTACTTC. This encodes CASRWTAESDEQYF.

The V call is TRBV6-6, the J call TRBJ1-5; 9 bases line up with TRBD1. V trimming: 0 bases; J trimming: 6 bases; junction bases outside the gene matches: 3. Germline V gene data show CDR1 as MNHNY and CDR2 as SVGAGI (reference sequence). The CDR3 runs to 15 residues. CDR3 loop: CASSYSNRGPQPQHF. The CDR3 coding sequence is TGTGCCAGCAGTTACTCGAACAGGGGGCCTCAGCCCCAGCATTTT.

The V gene is TRBV5-4, the J gene TRBJ2-1, with TRBD2 identical over 7 bases. The germline CDR1 and CDR2 sequences are SGHNT and YYREEE (reference sequence). This CDR3 is built from 14 residues. J was trimmed by 9 bases and V by 3 bases; bases with no gene match: 9. In DNA, the CDR3 is TGTGCCAGCAGCTGGGGGGGTACTACAAGTGAGCAGTTCTTC. Translation: CASSWGGTTSEQFF. Filled out from reference TRBV5-4 and TRBJ2-1, the complete variable domain reads ETGVTQSPTHLIKTRGQQVTLRCSSQSGHNTVSWYQQALGQGPQFIFQYYREEENGRGNFPPRFSGLQFPNYSSELNVNALELDDSALYLCASSWGGTTSEQFFGPGTRLTVL.

The gene calls are TRBV5-5 and TRBJ2-1; D unresolved. V was shortened by 2 bases and J by 4 bases, with 7 bases between the two germline ends. The CDR3 has 13 residues. The germline V gene encodes CDR1 SGHKS and CDR2 YYEKEE (reference sequence). CDR3 sequence: CASSFGVYNEQFF. DNA of the CDR3: TGTGCCAGCAGCTTCGGCGTGTACAATGAGCAGTTCTTC.

Only one count was recorded for this clone. This chain joins TRBV20-1 and TRBJ1-1, with D unclear. With 7 bases removed from V and 2 bases from J, the gap between germline ends came to 5 bases. The CDR3 contains 10 residues. CDR1 is DFQATT, CDR2 SNEGSKA, per germline (reference sequence). For the CDR3, the DNA is TGCAGTGGTGGCAACACTGAAGCTTTCTTT. Its translation is CSGGNTEAFF.

The rearrangement uses TRBV7-2 and TRBJ1-1; D ambiguous. Per germline, CDR1 SGHTA and CDR2 FQGNSA. The CDR3 totals 13 residues. The V end lost 1 base, the J end lost 5 bases, and 8 bases lay between the germline ends. CDR3 DNA sequence: TGTGCCAGCAGCTTAGAGTTGCGAACTGAAGCTTTCTTT. It codes for CASSLELRTEAFF.

The genes are TRBV18 and TRBJ2-1, with 11 bases aligning to TRBD2. Germline trimming cut 6 bases from V and 7 bases from J; bases unmatched to any gene: 8. CDR1 and CDR2 (germline): KGHSH, LQKENI. The CDR3 contains 15 residues. Here the CDR3 DNA reads TGTGCCAGCTCTCCCGTAGCGGGGGGGACGAATGAGCAGTTCTTC. It codes for CASSPVAGGTNEQFF. The full variable domain, in which reference TRBV18 and TRBJ2-1 provide the parts outside the CDR3, is NAGVMQNPRHLVRRRGQEARLRCSPMKGHSHVYWYRQLPEEGLKFMVYLQKENIIDESGMPKERFSAEFPKEGPSILRIQQVVRGDSAAYFCASSPVAGGTNEQFFGPGTRLTVL.

The J gene is TRBJ2-1, the V gene TRBV6-5; D perhaps matches TRBD1 (5 bases). Germline CDR1 MNHEY, CDR2 SVGAGI. The CDR3 totals 13 residues. V was shortened by 5 bases and J by 6 bases, with 11 bases between the two germline ends. The CDR3 loop reads CASSPIGANEQFF. For the CDR3, the DNA is TGTGCCAGCAGTCCGATTGGGGCCAATGAGCAGTTCTTC.

The rearrangement links TRBV9 to TRBJ2-1, with 7 bases matching TRBD2. Germline CDR1 and CDR2: SGDLS and YYNGEE. The CDR3 totals 15 residues. Trimming removed 4 bases from V and 5 bases from J; junction bases left unmatched: 9. CDR3 region: CASSFFPGTNNEQFF. The CDR3 DNA reads as TGTGCCAGCAGCTTCTTCCCCGGGACTAACAATGAGCAGTTCTTC. Based on the CDR3 plus reference TRBV9 and TRBJ2-1, the full variable domain is DSGVTQTPKHLITATGQRVTLRCSPRSGDLSVYWYQQSLDQGLQFLIQYYNGEERAKGNILERFSAQQFPDLHSELNLSSLELGDSALYFCASSFFPGTNNEQFFGPGTRLTVL.

The chain joins TRBV6-5 to TRBJ1-2, with 8 positions matching TRBD1. Looked up from germline, CDR1 is MNHEY and CDR2 is SVGAGI. V dropped 2 bases and J dropped 4; count of bases not matched to a gene: 9. This CDR3 has 16 residues. CDR3 in DNA: TGTGCCAGCAGTTACACCGGGACAGGAGTGAGCTATGGCTACACCTTC. Amino acid sequence: CASSYTGTGVSYGYTF.

With regard to this clone: In the same sample, other DNA sequences code for this CDR3. The gene calls are TRBV6-5 and TRBJ2-5; 9 positions match TRBD1. The V gene end was trimmed by 1 base and the J gene end by 2 bases; junction bases not matched to a gene: 2. This CDR3 comprises 15 residues. CDR1 and CDR2 (germline): MNHEY, SVGAGI. The CDR3 coding sequence is TGTGCCAGCAGTTACTTGGGACAGGGTCAAGAGACCCAGTACTTC. Translation: CASSYLGQGQETQYF.

The J gene is TRBJ2-3, the V gene TRBV28; D unclear. CDR3 length: 19 residues. V gave up 3 bases and J gave up 1 base, with 23 bases separating them. Per the germline V gene, CDR1 is MDHEN and CDR2 is SYDVKM. The DNA of the CDR3 is TGTGCCAGCAGTTTGAGTGGATTAGCAAAAGGGCCAGGCACAGATACGCAGTATTTT. Translation gives CASSLSGLAKGPGTDTQYF.

The genes are TRBV9 and TRBJ1-1; 10 bases agree with TRBD1. This CDR3 contains 14 residues. Germline trimming cut 3 bases from V and 11 bases from J; bases unmatched to any gene: 10. CDR1 and CDR2 (germline): SGDLS, YYNGEE. Written as DNA, the CDR3 is TGTGCCAGCAGCGGGACGACAGGGGGCGAGTCGGCTTTCTTT. Encoded protein: CASSGTTGGESAFF.

V and J are TRBV7-6 and TRBJ2-7, with D possibly being TRBD1 or TRBD2 (6 bases each). The V gene's germline CDR1 is SGHVS and CDR2 FNYEAQ. The CDR3 has 13 residues. V was trimmed by 4 bases and J by 4 bases, leaving 11 bases between them. The CDR3 reads CASSSGAGYEQYF. CDR3 nucleotide sequence: TGTGCCAGCAGCTCGGGGGCAGGGTACGAGCAGTACTTC. Full variable domain (rest looked up from reference TRBV7-6 and TRBJ2-7): GAGVSQSPRYKVTKRGQDVALRCDPISGHVSLYWYRQALGQGPEFLTYFNYEAQQDKSGLPNDRFSAERPEGSISTLTIQRTEQRDSAMYRCASSSGAGYEQYFGPGTRLTVT.